These 27 T cell receptor beta chains share one sample of origin, sequenced in a study of blood T cell repertoires in COVID-19. The data were produced by immunoSEQ multiplex PCR, yet TCRdb's version contains in-frame clones alone and is incomplete. This sample has 250,000 or so clones, with approximately 86% found just once. The material sequenced was peripheral blood. The receptors originated from a man aged 40-50 years with active or convalescent COVID-19.

The chain recombines TRBV27 with TRBJ1-1; possible D gene TRBD1, 6 bases. Germline V gives CDR1 MNHEY, CDR2 SMNVEV (reference sequence). Trimming removed 2 bases at V and 4 bases at J, with 11 bases between. The CDR3 loop spans 14 amino acids. Here the CDR3 reads CASSLSSGATEAFF. The DNA of the CDR3 is TGTGCCAGCAGTTTAAGTTCAGGGGCCACTGAAGCTTTCTTT.

The V and J genes are TRBV28 and TRBJ1-1; TRBD1 aligns across 8 bases. Germline loops: CDR1 MDHEN, CDR2 SYDVKM. Trimming at V came to 5 bases and at J to 5 bases, leaving 7 bases not matched to a gene. The CDR3 has 14 residues. The CDR3 DNA follows: TGTGCCAGCAGTAGCAGACAGGGGAGGACTGAAGCTTTCTTT. Amino acid sequence: CASSSRQGRTEAFF.

This chain joins TRBV14 and TRBJ1-2, with 9 bases lining up with TRBD1. This CDR3 is built from 16 residues. Germline trimming cut 3 bases from V and 2 bases from J; bases unmatched to any gene: 7. Germline assignment: CDR1 SGHDN and CDR2 FVKESK. CDR3: CASSQMGTGINYGYTF. As DNA, the CDR3 is TGTGCCAGCAGCCAGATGGGGACAGGGATAAACTATGGCTACACCTTC.

This rearrangement joins TRBV11-3 to TRBJ1-1; D remains unclear. This CDR3 has 15 amino acids. CDR1 and CDR2 from the germline V gene are SGHNT and YENEEA. The V and J ends lost 6 bases and 1 base respectively, with 15 bases between them. CDR3 DNA sequence: TGTGCCAGCAGACTTGCCGGGAGAGGGAACACTGAAGCTTTCTTT. Translated: CASRLAGRGNTEAFF.

This clone occurred once. The gene calls are TRBV24-1 and TRBJ2-1, with D possibly being TRBD2 (5 bases). Germline CDR1 KGHDR, CDR2 SFDVKD. The ends were cut back, 6 bases at V and 9 bases at J, with 11 bases in the middle. The CDR3 is 12 amino acids. CDR3 DNA sequence: TGTGCCACCAGTTTCGGGGTCACTGAGCAGTTCTTC. As protein: CATSFGVTEQFF.

This chain joins TRBV5-1 and TRBJ2-7; possibly TRBD1 for D (6 bases). Germline values: CDR1 SGHRS, CDR2 YFSETQ. The CDR3 totals 12 residues. V was trimmed by 0 bases and J by 5 bases, leaving 6 bases between them. CDR3 nucleotide sequence: TGCGCCAGCAGCTTGGAGGGGGACGAGCAGTACTTC. This gives the protein CASSLEGDEQYF.

The chain uses TRBV5-1 and TRBJ2-7, with 7 positions matching TRBD1. Per the germline V gene, CDR1 is SGHRS and CDR2 is YFSETQ. This CDR3 comprises 16 residues. V dropped 4 bases and J dropped 2; count of bases not matched to a gene: 12. The CDR3 reads CASSPNSAQGTYEQYF. DNA of the CDR3: TGCGCCAGCAGCCCAAACTCCGCACAGGGGACCTACGAGCAGTACTTC.

The V call is TRBV2, the J call TRBJ2-7, with D maybe TRBD1 (5 bases). The CDR3 runs 13 residues. Germline assignment: CDR1 SNHLY and CDR2 FYNNEI. V lost 6 bases to trimming and J lost 0 bases, with 9 bases between them. The CDR3 bases are TGTGCCAGCAGGGACACTCGCTCCTACGAGCAGTACTTC. As protein: CASRDTRSYEQYF.

The chain has TRBV9 and TRBJ2-5; 8 positions agree with TRBD2. CDR3 length equals 15 residues. From germline, CDR1 is SGDLS and CDR2 YYNGEE. With V trimmed by 0 bases and J by 4 bases, 5 bases remained unmatched. Here the CDR3 reads CASSVVGTSPETQYF. The CDR3 DNA is TGTGCCAGCAGCGTAGTCGGGACTAGTCCAGAGACCCAGTACTTC.

This clone has just one count. The V and J genes are TRBV29-1 and TRBJ1-1; tentative D call: TRBD1 (6 bases). CDR1 is SQVTM and CDR2 is ANQGSEA in the germline V gene. This CDR3 is built from 13 residues. The CDR3 DNA is TGCAGGAGCCAAACAGGGCGGGACACTGAAGCTTTCTTT. This gives the protein CRSQTGRDTEAFF.

V usage is TRBV5-1 and J usage is TRBJ2-7, with 10 positions matching TRBD2. From germline, CDR1 is SGHRS and CDR2 YFSETQ. With V trimmed by 0 bases and J by 4 bases, 7 bases remained unmatched. This CDR3 spans 16 amino acids. The CDR3 here is CASSLEVSSGGYEQYF. The CDR3 nucleotides read TGCGCCAGCAGCTTGGAAGTGTCTAGCGGGGGATACGAGCAGTACTTC.

CDR3 protein: CASSPSGKNTGELFF. In DNA form, the CDR3 reads TGTGCCAGCAGCCCGAGCGGGAAGAACACCGGGGAGCTGTTTTTT. The chain joins TRBV11-1 to TRBJ2-2; TRBD2 matches 7 bases. Germline assignment: CDR1 SGHAT and CDR2 FQDESV (reference sequence). The CDR3 runs to 15 residues. The V gene end was trimmed by 5 bases and the J gene end by 1 base; junction bases not matched to a gene: 4.

This sequence joins TRBV11-2 and TRBJ2-7; D not resolved. With 4 bases removed from V and 0 bases from J, the gap between germline ends came to 4 bases. The CDR3 length is 12 residues. The germline CDR1 and CDR2 sequences are SGHAT and FQNNGV. The CDR3 bases are TGTGCCAGCAGCTCTACCTCCTACGAGCAGTACTTC. The encoded protein is CASSSTSYEQYF.

This clone appeared once. The chain joins TRBV25-1 to TRBJ2-5; D possibly corresponds to TRBD1 (5 bases). CDR3 length: 15 amino acids. Germline CDR1 and CDR2: MGHDK and SYGVNS. V was trimmed by 1 base and J by 3 bases, leaving 12 bases between them. The CDR3, as DNA: TGTGCCAGCAGTGAATTAGGGATAGGGGAAGAGACCCAGTACTTC. Translated, it gives CASSELGIGEETQYF. Looking up the rest from reference TRBV25-1 and TRBJ2-5 gives the full variable domain: EADIYQTPRYLVIGTGKKITLECSQTMGHDKMYWYQQDPGMELHLIHYSYGVNSTEKGDLSSESTVSRIRTEHFPLTLESARPSHTSQYLCASSELGIGEETQYFGPGTRLLVL.

This sequence joins TRBV4-1 and TRBJ2-1, with 9 bases fitting TRBD2. CDR3 length: 16 residues. V was pared by 0 bases and J by 0 bases, with 0 bases of the junction left unmatched. Germline values: CDR1 MGHRA, CDR2 YSYEKL. CDR3 sequence reads: CASSQELAGSYNEQFF. CDR3 sequence (DNA): TGCGCCAGCAGCCAAGAACTAGCGGGCTCCTACAATGAGCAGTTCTTC.

This chain uses TRBV7-9 with TRBJ2-1; unclear D gene. Germline loops: CDR1 SEHNR, CDR2 FQNEAQ (reference sequence). V was cut by 1 base and J by 9 bases, with 16 bases left in between. CDR3 size: 15 residues. DNA of the CDR3: TGTGCCAGCAGCTTAGGGTCCGTGGAGTACTCTGAGCAGTTCTTC. It yields the protein CASSLGSVEYSEQFF.

The gene calls are TRBV25-1 and TRBJ1-1; TRBD1 aligns across 10 bases. The CDR3 is 17 amino acids. CDR1 is MGHDK, CDR2 SYGVNS, per germline. V was clipped by 3 bases and J by 3 bases; unmatched bases: 10. CDR3 sequence (DNA): TGTGCCAGCAGTGATGGGGGACAGGGGAGAATGGACACTGAAGCTTTCTTT. Translating gives CASSDGGQGRMDTEAFF.

This clone was recorded only once. This chain links TRBV18 with TRBJ2-1; perhaps TRBD2 as D (5 bases). Germline lookup yields CDR1 KGHSH and CDR2 LQKENI. Deletions cut 0 bases from V and 4 bases from J, with 13 bases between. This CDR3 region has 16 residues. DNA of the CDR3: TGTGCCAGCTCACCACCTTATGGTAGCGAGTACAATGAGCAGTTCTTC. This gives the protein CASSPPYGSEYNEQFF.

The rearrangement uses TRBV25-1 and TRBJ2-7, with 8 bases lining up with TRBD1. V trimming: 2 bases; J trimming: 2 bases; junction bases outside the gene matches: 2. The CDR3 covers 14 residues. Germline assignment: CDR1 MGHDK and CDR2 SYGVNS. The CDR3 DNA reads as TGTGCCAGCAGTGAACCGACAGGGGCCTACGAGCAGTACTTC. This gives the protein CASSEPTGAYEQYF.

The chain combines TRBV6-6 with TRBJ1-5; TRBD1 is a possible D gene (5 bases). V was pared by 6 bases and J by 0 bases, with 12 bases between. This CDR3 has 15 residues. Germline lookup yields CDR1 MNHNY and CDR2 SVGAGI (reference sequence). CDR3 coding DNA: TGTGCCAGCAGCCCGACAGTTTATAGCAATCAGCCCCAGCATTTT. Encoded protein: CASSPTVYSNQPQHF.

The rearrangement joins TRBV5-4 to TRBJ2-5; 11 nucleotides agree with TRBD2. Germline loops: CDR1 SGHNT, CDR2 YYREEE (reference sequence). There are 16 residues in the CDR3. V shed 3 bases and J 4 bases; nucleotides not matched to a gene: 8. As DNA, the CDR3 is TGTGCCAGCAGCTGGGGTAGCGGGGGGGCGCGAGAGACCCAGTACTTC. This sequence encodes CASSWGSGGARETQYF.

V usage is TRBV12-3 or TRBV12-4 and J usage is TRBJ1-5; 8 nucleotides line up with TRBD1. The V and J ends lost 5 bases and 6 bases, in that order; junction bases with no gene match: 3. This CDR3 is built from 13 residues. The CDR3 reads CASSDRGGQPQHF. The CDR3 bases are TGTGCCAGCAGTGACAGGGGCGGTCAGCCCCAGCATTTT.

The chain employs TRBV7-9 and TRBJ1-1, with D perhaps matching TRBD1 (5 bases). The germline V gene encodes CDR1 SEHNR and CDR2 FQNEAQ (reference sequence). The V end lost 5 bases, the J end lost 7 bases, and 11 bases lay between the germline ends. This CDR3 is 12 amino acids long. In nucleotides, the CDR3 is TGTGCCAGCAGCCAGCAGGGTGGTGAAGCTTTCTTT. It encodes CASSQQGGEAFF.

This chain links TRBV6-5 with TRBJ1-1; 9 bases are a match to TRBD1. Germline V CDR1 and CDR2: MNHEY, SVGAGI. The trim removed 2 bases at V and 5 bases at J, leaving 3 bases unmatched. This CDR3 spans 14 amino acids. CDR3 coding DNA: TGTGCCAGCAGTTACACACAGGGGGCAACTGAAGCTTTCTTT. Its protein product is CASSYTQGATEAFF.

The rearrangement uses TRBV12-3 or TRBV12-4 and TRBJ1-6; no firm D call. The CDR3 extends over 12 amino acids. V was pared by 6 bases and J by 8 bases, with 8 bases between. The CDR3 reads CASRRRDSPLHF. DNA for the CDR3: TGTGCCAGCAGGAGGAGGGATTCACCCCTCCACTTT.

The chain is built from TRBV2 and TRBJ2-7, with 8 bases identical to TRBD2. The CDR3 is 14 amino acids. The germline CDR1 and CDR2 sequences are SNHLY and FYNNEI. The trim removed 8 bases at V and 5 bases at J, leaving 11 bases unmatched. DNA of the CDR3: TGTGCCAGCGGGTTGAGCGGGAGCCCCCACGAGCAGTACTTC. It specifies CASGLSGSPHEQYF.

V gene TRBV7-9 combines with J gene TRBJ2-1; D is possibly TRBD1 (6 bases). The CDR3 is 15 residues long. V lost 5 bases to trimming and J lost 1 base, with 12 bases between them. CDR1 and CDR2 (germline): SEHNR, FQNEAQ (reference sequence). CDR3 bases: TGTGCCAGCAGCCCCCAGGGGCTATCCTACAATGAGCAGTTCTTC. The encoded protein is CASSPQGLSYNEQFF.